This TCR beta chain was profiled in a study of response to subunit inactivated influenza vaccine. This clonotype was detected many times. TCRdb reprocessed the RT-PCR reads with MiXCR, giving one entry per CDR3 protein. The sample has 500,000 to 550,000 distinct CDR3 sequences, 6.5% to 8% seen once. Germline V gene sequence: CDR1 SGHTA, CDR2 FQGNSA. J was trimmed by 0 bases and V by 10 bases; bases with no gene match: 7. CDR3 length equals 14 residues. This material consisted of PBMCs from blood, taken around 2 years after vaccination. This chain links TRBV7-2 with TRBJ2-3; 7 nucleotides line up with TRBD1. This receptor was taken from a man aged 45-69 years who received an inactivated influenza vaccine. CDR3 residues: CATHRGLSTDTQYF. DNA for the CDR3: TGTGCCACCCACAGGGGATTGAGCACAGATACGCAGTATTTT.